This T cell receptor (beta chain) was captured in a study of brain T cells in children with intractable seizures. Clones were sequenced by immunoSEQ multiplex PCR, and TCRdb holds only the in-frame ones, with some missing. The sample lists 110,000 or so clones; 94% were seen once. Surgery cases with the highest brain T cell transcript signatures were chosen for sequencing. Sequenced material: peripheral blood, taken at surgery. This TCR came from a boy younger than two with hemimegalencephaly and intractable seizures.

The CDR3 is CASSLGYSYNSPLHF. In DNA form, the CDR3 reads TGTGCCAGCAGTTTGGGTTATTCCTATAATTCACCCCTCCACTTT. V gene TRBV25-1 combines with J gene TRBJ1-6, with D uncertain. This CDR3 comprises 15 residues. V lost 5 bases to trimming and J lost 1 base, with 9 bases between them. Germline V lookup: CDR1 MGHDK, CDR2 SYGVNS.